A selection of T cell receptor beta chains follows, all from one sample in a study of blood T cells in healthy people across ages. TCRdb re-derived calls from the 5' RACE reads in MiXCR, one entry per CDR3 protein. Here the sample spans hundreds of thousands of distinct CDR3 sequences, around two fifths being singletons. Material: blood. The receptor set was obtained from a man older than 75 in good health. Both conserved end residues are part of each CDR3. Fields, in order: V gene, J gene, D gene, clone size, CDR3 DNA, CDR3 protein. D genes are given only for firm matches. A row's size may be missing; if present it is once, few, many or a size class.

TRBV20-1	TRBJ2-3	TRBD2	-	TGCAGTGCTAAAGGGGGACTAGCGGGACCCACAGATACGCAGTATTTT	CSAKGGLAGPTDTQYF
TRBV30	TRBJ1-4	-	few	TGTGCCTGGAGTGTTTGGGGACGGTCGGATGAAAAACTGTTTTTT	CAWSVWGRSDEKLFF
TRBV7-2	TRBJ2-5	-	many	TGTGCCAGCAGGCAACAAGAGACCCAGTACTTC	CASRQQETQYF
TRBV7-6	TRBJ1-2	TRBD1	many	TGTGCCAGCAGCCCCCGACAGGGGGGTGGCTACACCTTC	CASSPRQGGGYTF
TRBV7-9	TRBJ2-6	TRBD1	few	TGTGCCAGCAGCTTACCGGGACAGGGAAACTCTGGGGCCAACGTCCTGACTTTC	CASSLPGQGNSGANVLTF
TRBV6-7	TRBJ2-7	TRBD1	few	TGTGCCAGCAGTCCTGCCGAAGTTCAACAGGGGATTCACGAGCAGTACTTC	CASSPAEVQQGIHEQYF
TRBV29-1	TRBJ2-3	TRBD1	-	TGCAGCGCGGACAGGGGTAGCACAGATACGCAGTATTTT	CSADRGSTDTQYF
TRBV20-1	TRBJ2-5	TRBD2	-	TGCAGTGCGCCGCGGACTAGCGGGGCCCCACAAGAGACCCAGTACTTC	CSAPRTSGAPQETQYF
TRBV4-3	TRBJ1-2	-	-	TGCGCCAGCAGCCAACCAACAGAGCCCAACTATGGCTACACCTTC	CASSQPTEPNYGYTF
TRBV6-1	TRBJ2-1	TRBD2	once	TGTGCCAGCAGGTGGGCGGGTAGCGGGAGCGAAGAGCAGTTCTTC	CASRWAGSGSEEQFF
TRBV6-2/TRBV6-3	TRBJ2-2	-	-	TGTGCCAGCAGGAGGGCAACCAACACCGGGGAGCTGTTTTTT	CASRRATNTGELFF
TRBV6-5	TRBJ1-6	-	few	TGTGCCAGCAGTTACTCGCTCGGGGGTGGGTCACCCCTCCACTTT	CASSYSLGGGSPLHF
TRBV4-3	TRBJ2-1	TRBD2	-	TGCGCCAGCAGCCAAGGACTAGCGGGTACCAATGAGCAGTTCTTC	CASSQGLAGTNEQFF
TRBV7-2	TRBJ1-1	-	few	TGTGCCAGCAGCTTCCTCGGTGTGAGGGCTCGTGAAGCTTTCTTT	CASSFLGVRAREAFF
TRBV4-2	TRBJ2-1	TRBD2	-	TGTGCCAGCAGCCAGGTAGCGGGCTCCTACAATGAGCAGTTCTTC	CASSQVAGSYNEQFF
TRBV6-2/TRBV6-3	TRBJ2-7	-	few	TGTGCCAGCAAAATAGCAGGGGCAAGTTACGAGCAGTACTTC	CASKIAGASYEQYF
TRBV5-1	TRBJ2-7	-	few	TGCGCCAGCAGCTTGGTACCTGATTGGGGCGAGCAGTACTTC	CASSLVPDWGEQYF
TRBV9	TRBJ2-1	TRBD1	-	TGTGCCAGCGGAATGGGACAGGGCTCCTACAATGAGCAGTTCTTC	CASGMGQGSYNEQFF
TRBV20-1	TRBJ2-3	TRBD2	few	TGCAGTGCTAGCTCCCCCACCGGACTAGCGGGGGACCTCGGCACAGATACGCAGTATTTT	CSASSPTGLAGDLGTDTQYF
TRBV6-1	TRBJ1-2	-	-	TGTGCCAGCAACTCGGGAACCTATGGCTACACCTTC	CASNSGTYGYTF
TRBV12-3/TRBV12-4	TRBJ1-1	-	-	TGTGCCAGCAGTCCGTTGGGGGGAAACACTGAAGCTTTCTTT	CASSPLGGNTEAFF
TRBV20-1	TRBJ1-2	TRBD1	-	TGCAGTGCTACCGGACAGGGACGAAACTATGGCTACACCTTC	CSATGQGRNYGYTF
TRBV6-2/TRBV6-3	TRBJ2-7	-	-	TGTGCCAGCAGTTACGAGAGGTCAAGGATTGACGAGCAGTACTTC	CASSYERSRIDEQYF
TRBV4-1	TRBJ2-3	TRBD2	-	TGCGCCAGCAGCGATGGGACTAGCGCCACAGATACGCAGTATTTT	CASSDGTSATDTQYF
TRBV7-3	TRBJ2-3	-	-	TGTGCCAGCAGCTTAAATACTAGTCCAGATACGCAGTATTTT	CASSLNTSPDTQYF
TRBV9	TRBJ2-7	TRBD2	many	TGTGCCAGCAGCTCACTAGCGGGAGGGGGTGAGCAGTACTTC	CASSSLAGGGEQYF
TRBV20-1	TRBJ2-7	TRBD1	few	TGCAGTGCTGCCCCTGGACAGGTCTCCGAGCAGTACTTC	CSAAPGQVSEQYF
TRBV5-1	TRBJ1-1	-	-	TGCGCCAGCAGCGTATCAGACTCGGAGGGCGCTGAAGCTTTCTTT	CASSVSDSEGAEAFF
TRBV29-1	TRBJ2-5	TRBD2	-	TGCAGCGTTGGTGTAACCAGCGGGGGGATATATGAGACCCAGTACTTC	CSVGVTSGGIYETQYF
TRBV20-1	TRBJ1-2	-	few	TGCAGTGCCAGGGCATTGGCAGGGGAGCCCGGCTATGGCTACACCTTC	CSARALAGEPGYGYTF
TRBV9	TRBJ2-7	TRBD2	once	TGTGCCAGCAGCGTAGCGGGGATAGCGGGAGTTGAAGTCAATGAGCAGTACTTC	CASSVAGIAGVEVNEQYF
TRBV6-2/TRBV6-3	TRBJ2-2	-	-	TGTGCCAGCAGTTACTCGGGTATCTTTCCAGGGACGAACACCGGGGAGCTGTTTTTT	CASSYSGIFPGTNTGELFF
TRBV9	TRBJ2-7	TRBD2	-	TGTGCCAGCAGCCCAAACAAGGGACTAGTAATCTACGAGCAGTACTTC	CASSPNKGLVIYEQYF
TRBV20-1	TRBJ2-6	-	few	TGCAGTGCTAGACGACAGTCTGGGGCCAACGTCCTGACTTTC	CSARRQSGANVLTF
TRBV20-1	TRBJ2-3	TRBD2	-	TGCAGTGCTGCTCCTAGCGGGAGTTCAGATACGCAGTATTTT	CSAAPSGSSDTQYF
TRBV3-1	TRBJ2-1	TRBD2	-	TGTGCCAGCAGCCAGAGGACTAGCGGGCTCTACAATGAGCAGTTCTTC	CASSQRTSGLYNEQFF
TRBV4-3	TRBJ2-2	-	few	TGCGCCAGCAGCCAAGAGGGCGGGCCCACCGGGGAGCTGTTTTTT	CASSQEGGPTGELFF
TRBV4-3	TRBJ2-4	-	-	TGCGCCAGCAGCCAAGCCGACCGCAATGAGCAGTACTTC	CASSQADRNEQYF
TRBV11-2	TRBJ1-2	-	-	TGTGCCAGCAGCTTAGGGGGCCCCATCGGTAACTATGGCTACACCTTC	CASSLGGPIGNYGYTF
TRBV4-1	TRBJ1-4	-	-	TGCGCCAGCAGCCAAGATCCTGAAAAACTGTTTTTT	CASSQDPEKLFF
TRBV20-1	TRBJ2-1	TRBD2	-	TGCAGTGCTACTGGACTAGCGGGCCTGAGCTCCTACAATGAGCAGTTCTTC	CSATGLAGLSSYNEQFF
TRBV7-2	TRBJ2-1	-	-	TGTGCCAGCAGCATGGGGGCTAGGGGTGAGCAGTTCTTC	CASSMGARGEQFF
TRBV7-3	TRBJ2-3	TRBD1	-	TGTGCCAGCAGTGGAGGACAGGGGACTCCCCATTATACGCAGTATTTT	CASSGGQGTPHYTQYF
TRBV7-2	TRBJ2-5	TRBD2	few	TGTGCCAGCAGCTTAGCGCCCGGGGGGTGGGAGACCCAGTACTTC	CASSLAPGGWETQYF
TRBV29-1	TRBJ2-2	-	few	TGCAGCGTCGTAAAGAACACCGGGGAGCTGTTTTTT	CSVVKNTGELFF
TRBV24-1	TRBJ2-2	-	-	TGTGCCACCAGTGGCGGACTGAACACCGGGGAGCTGTTTTTT	CATSGGLNTGELFF
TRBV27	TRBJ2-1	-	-	TGTGCCAGCGCAGACGGAAGTGCTTGGTCCTACAATGAGCAGTTCTTC	CASADGSAWSYNEQFF
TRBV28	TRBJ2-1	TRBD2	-	TGTGCCAGCAGTTTATTACGAACTAGCGGACTTCTATACAATGAGCAGTTCTTC	CASSLLRTSGLLYNEQFF
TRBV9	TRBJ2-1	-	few	TGTGCCAGCAGTGGGACCGTCCTAGACAATGAGCAGTTCTTC	CASSGTVLDNEQFF
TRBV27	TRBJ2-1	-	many	TGTGCCAGCAGTTTATCGCGCGGGGGCAACAATGAGCAGTTCTTC	CASSLSRGGNNEQFF
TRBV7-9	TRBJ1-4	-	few	TGTGCCAGCAGCTTAGCGTCAGGGGCATTGGGGGAAAAACTGTTTTTT	CASSLASGALGEKLFF
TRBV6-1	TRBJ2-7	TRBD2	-	TGTGCCAGCAGTGGGGGACTAGCGGGGAGCTCCTACGAGCAGTACTTC	CASSGGLAGSSYEQYF